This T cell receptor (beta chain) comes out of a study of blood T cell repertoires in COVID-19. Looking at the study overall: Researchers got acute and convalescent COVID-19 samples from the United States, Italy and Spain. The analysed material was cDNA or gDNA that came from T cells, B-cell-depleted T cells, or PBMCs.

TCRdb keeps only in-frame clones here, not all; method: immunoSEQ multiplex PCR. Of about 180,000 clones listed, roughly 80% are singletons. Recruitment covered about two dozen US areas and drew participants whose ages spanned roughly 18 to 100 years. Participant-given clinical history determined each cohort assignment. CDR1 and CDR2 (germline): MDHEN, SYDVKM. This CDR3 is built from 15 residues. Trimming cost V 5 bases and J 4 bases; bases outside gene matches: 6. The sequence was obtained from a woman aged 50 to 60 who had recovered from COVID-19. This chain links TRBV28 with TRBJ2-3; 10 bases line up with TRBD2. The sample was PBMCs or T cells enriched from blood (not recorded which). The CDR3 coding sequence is TGTGCCAGCAGTCCGCTAGCGGGAGAGGCAGATACGCAGTATTTT. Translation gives CASSPLAGEADTQYF.